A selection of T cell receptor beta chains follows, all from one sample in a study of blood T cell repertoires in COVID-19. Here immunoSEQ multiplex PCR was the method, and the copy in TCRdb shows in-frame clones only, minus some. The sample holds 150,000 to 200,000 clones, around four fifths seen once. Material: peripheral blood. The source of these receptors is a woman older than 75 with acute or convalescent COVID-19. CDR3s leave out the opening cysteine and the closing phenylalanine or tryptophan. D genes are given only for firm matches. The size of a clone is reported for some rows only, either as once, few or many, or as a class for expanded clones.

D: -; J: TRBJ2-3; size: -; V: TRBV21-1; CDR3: ASRLTGGTGTTSFTDTQY
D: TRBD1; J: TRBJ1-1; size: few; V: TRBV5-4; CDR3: ASSRQGITEAF
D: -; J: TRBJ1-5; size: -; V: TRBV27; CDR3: ASSRYPPGGSNQPQH
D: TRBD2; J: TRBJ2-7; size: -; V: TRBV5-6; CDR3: ASSLMTSGESYEQY
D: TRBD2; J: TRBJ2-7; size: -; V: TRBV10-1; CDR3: ASSERGEGEQY
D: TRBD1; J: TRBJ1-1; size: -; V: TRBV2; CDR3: ASSPRTGWSTEAF
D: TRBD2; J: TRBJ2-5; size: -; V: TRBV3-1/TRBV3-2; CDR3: ASSHPTSAGRETQY
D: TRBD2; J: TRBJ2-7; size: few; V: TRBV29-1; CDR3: SVEVLAGGEQY
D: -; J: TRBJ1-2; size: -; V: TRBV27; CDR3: ASSFRRVSDGYT
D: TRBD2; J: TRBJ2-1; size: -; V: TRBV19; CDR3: ASSILIGRGSGRGSNEQF
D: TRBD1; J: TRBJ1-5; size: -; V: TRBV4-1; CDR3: ASSRNRGGNQPQH
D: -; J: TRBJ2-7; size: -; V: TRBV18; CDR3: ASSPRVTQKIYEQY
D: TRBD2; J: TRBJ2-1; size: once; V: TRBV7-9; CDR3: ASSRPLAGGGYNEQF
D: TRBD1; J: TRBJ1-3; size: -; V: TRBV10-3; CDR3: AISEWEQGDPGNTIY
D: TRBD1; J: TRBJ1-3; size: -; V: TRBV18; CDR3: ASSRDRASGNTIY
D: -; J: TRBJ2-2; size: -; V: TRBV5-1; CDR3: ASSLAVWNTGELF
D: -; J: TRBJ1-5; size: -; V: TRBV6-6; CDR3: ASSQSTGIGNQPQH
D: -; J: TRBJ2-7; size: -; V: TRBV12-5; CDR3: ASALEYEQY
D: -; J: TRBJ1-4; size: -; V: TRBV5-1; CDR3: ASSPRPGTTTNEKLF
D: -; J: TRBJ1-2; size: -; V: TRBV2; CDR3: ASSEARPGQGYGYT